Presented here are 22 T cell receptor beta chains from one specimen sequenced in a study of post-analysis software for immune sequencing data. The study's findings and limits: Patients used about 5 TRBV segments, including TRBV5-6, TRBV5-1 and TRBV20-1, more often than controls.

No cognate antigen is known for these TCRs. Tagging with unique molecular identifiers was a feature of the TCR beta cDNA libraries. TCRdb analysed the PCR reads with MiXCR anew, one entry per CDR3 protein. The data show some 190,000 distinct CDR3 sequences, with roughly 30% seen just once and about 3.4% held by the top ten. The sample taken for sequencing was blood. All receptors come from a girl aged 2-17 years with multiple sclerosis.

This clonotype was observed a few times. This chain joins TRBV5-1 and TRBJ1-1; no reliable D call. CDR1 and CDR2 (germline): SGHRS, YFSETQ. This CDR3 has 14 amino acids. With 3 bases removed from V and 3 bases from J, the gap between germline ends came to 12 bases. As DNA, the CDR3 is TGCGCCAGCAGCTGGAGTGGTACGGACACTGAAGCTTTCTTT. It yields the protein CASSWSGTDTEAFF.

Many counts were recorded for this clonotype. V is TRBV20-1 and J is TRBJ2-1; D is undetermined. Germline values: CDR1 DFQATT, CDR2 SNEGSKA (reference sequence). Trimming removed 8 bases at V and 8 bases at J, with 10 bases between. The CDR3 length is 10 residues. CDR3 region: CSPKSDEQFF. The CDR3 DNA is TGCAGTCCAAAGTCGGATGAGCAGTTCTTC.

The chain uses TRBV27 and TRBJ1-1, with unresolved D. This CDR3 has 16 amino acids. Trimming shortened V by 8 bases and J by 4 bases, and 23 bases separated the two germline ends. Germline CDR1 and CDR2: MNHEY and SMNVEV (reference sequence). In DNA form, the CDR3 reads TGTGCCAGCGGGTCTCCAGCCGGATATGACGGCACTGAAGCTTTCTTT. Translation gives CASGSPAGYDGTEAFF.

The chain links TRBV7-2 to TRBJ2-7, with 11 bases lining up with TRBD2. Germline-derived CDR1 and CDR2 are SGHTA and FQGNSA. The V segment lost 5 bases and the J segment 2 bases; nucleotides outside the gene matches: 5. The CDR3 runs to 15 residues. The CDR3 sequence is CASSVTSGGTYEQYF. CDR3 nucleotides: TGTGCCAGCAGCGTTACTAGCGGGGGTACCTACGAGCAGTACTTC.

This clonotype was seen repeatedly, ten times or more. The rearrangement uses TRBV29-1 and TRBJ2-1; D not resolved. This CDR3 is built from 12 residues. Deletions cut 4 bases from V and 5 bases from J, with 9 bases between. In germline, CDR1 is SQVTM, CDR2 ANQGSEA. The CDR3 reads CSVAHPNNEQFF. The CDR3 coding sequence is TGCAGCGTTGCCCACCCCAACAATGAGCAGTTCTTC.

The chain combines TRBV29-1 with TRBJ2-7, with D unclear. The length of the CDR3 is 13 residues. The germline CDR1 and CDR2 sequences are SQVTM and ANQGSEA. V shed 3 bases and J shed 5 bases, with 14 bases lying between them. The CDR3 nucleotides are TGCAGCGTTGATTCTGGGATTGAAGACGAGCAGTACTTC. It translates to CSVDSGIEDEQYF.

This clonotype was seen more than once but under ten times. The chain recombines TRBV2 with TRBJ2-1; 10 bases align to TRBD1. V gave up 7 bases and J gave up 9 bases; unmatched junction bases: 6. Germline V gene sequence: CDR1 SNHLY, CDR2 FYNNEI. The CDR3 is 13 residues long. This CDR3 is CASKDRGLGEQFF. DNA for the CDR3: TGTGCCAGCAAGGACAGGGGGTTGGGTGAGCAGTTCTTC.

This clonotype was observed many times. The chain carries TRBV20-1 and TRBJ2-1; 10 bases align to TRBD2. CDR1 and CDR2 (germline): DFQATT, SNEGSKA (reference sequence). J gave up 5 bases and V 8 bases, and 3 bases lay outside the gene matches. The CDR3 has 12 amino acids. The CDR3, as DNA: TGCAGTCGGACTAGCGGTAACAATGAGCAGTTCTTC. This encodes CSRTSGNNEQFF.

The chain has TRBV7-8 and TRBJ1-3; D remains ambiguous. The CDR3 contains 14 residues. Trimming removed 0 bases from V and 4 bases from J, with 7 bases in between. CDR1 is SGHVS, CDR2 FQNEAQ, per germline. Here the CDR3 reads CASSLAQVGNTIYF. In DNA form, the CDR3 reads TGTGCCAGCAGCTTAGCCCAGGTCGGAAACACCATATATTTT.

V and J are TRBV5-1 and TRBJ1-1; the D is unclear. The CDR3 runs to 14 residues. The V end was cut by 2 bases, the J end by 0 bases, with 8 bases between. Per the germline V gene, CDR1 is SGHRS and CDR2 is YFSETQ. DNA of the CDR3: TGCGCCAGCAGCTTTGCACGGATGAACACTGAAGCTTTCTTT. Translated: CASSFARMNTEAFF.

This clonotype was detected a few times. CDR3 nucleotide sequence: TGTGCCAGCTCACCATCTAGGGTGAACACTGAAGCTTTCTTT. Its translation is CASSPSRVNTEAFF. The chain couples TRBV18 to TRBJ1-1; the D is unclear. The germline V gene has CDR1 KGHSH and CDR2 LQKENI. Trimming took 2 bases from V and 0 from J, leaving 7 bases between them. CDR3 size: 14 residues.

The rearrangement links TRBV7-9 to TRBJ2-5, with TRBD1 identical over 8 bases. In germline, CDR1 is SEHNR, CDR2 FQNEAQ (reference sequence). The CDR3 totals 16 residues. V dropped 6 bases and J dropped 5; count of bases not matched to a gene: 14. Here the CDR3 reads CASRQGAGASRETQYF. The CDR3 DNA is TGTGCCAGCAGGCAGGGGGCAGGGGCCTCTCGGGAGACCCAGTACTTC.

Concerning this clonotype itself: Being one base from a much bigger clone, this may be a read error. DNA of the CDR3: TGCTGTGCTAGAGGTAGCGGGAGGGGTCACTCCTACAATGAGCAGTTCTTC. Its protein product is CCARGSGRGHSYNEQFF. This chain uses TRBV20-1 with TRBJ2-1, with 11 bases matching TRBD2. The germline gives CDR1 DFQATT, CDR2 SNEGSKA (reference sequence). The CDR3 extends over 17 amino acids.

At least ten counts were recorded for this clonotype. The CDR3 sequence: CSAPAVQAVTDTQYF. In nucleotides, the CDR3 is TGCAGCGCACCCGCAGTACAGGCTGTGACAGATACGCAGTATTTT. This sequence joins TRBV29-1 and TRBJ2-3; weak D call: TRBD1 (5 bases). This CDR3 is 15 amino acids long. V was clipped by 7 bases and J by 3 bases, with 20 bases between them. Germline values: CDR1 SQVTM, CDR2 ANQGSEA.

CDR3 nucleotides: TGTGCCAGCAGCTTCGCCCGGACAGGAAAGGGCTCTTATGGCTACACCTTC. Its protein product is CASSFARTGKGSYGYTF. The chain links TRBV11-2 to TRBJ1-2, with 7 bases lining up with TRBD1. This CDR3 has 17 residues. CDR1 SGHAT and CDR2 FQNNGV come from the germline V gene. Losses at the gene ends were 3 bases for V and 5 bases for J; bases not matched to a gene: 15. The full variable domain, completed using reference TRBV11-2 and TRBJ1-2, is EAGVAQSPRYKIIEKRQSVAFWCNPISGHATLYWYQQILGQGPKLLIQFQNNGVVDDSQLPKDRFSAERLKGVDSTLKIQPAKLEDSAVYLCASSFARTGKGSYGYTFGSGTRLTVV.

A word on this clonotype: One end of the junction is discordant with germline, which a read error may explain. The gene calls are TRBV7-8 and TRBJ2-1; 7 bases map to TRBD2. The CDR3 has 15 amino acids. Germline V gene sequence: CDR1 SGHVS, CDR2 FQNEAQ. CDR3 region: CASSLAGGLLNERFF. DNA of the CDR3: TGTGCCAGCAGCTTAGCGGGGGGGTTGCTCAATGAGCGGTTCTTC.

On this clonotype itself: A clone one base away is much larger, so this may be a read error. The chain is built from TRBV7-8 and TRBJ2-1; 11 bases align to TRBD2. The germline CDR1 and CDR2 sequences are SGHVS and FQNEAQ. This CDR3 is built from 15 residues. CDR3 DNA: TGTGCCAGCAGCTTCGTACTAGCGGGGGACAATGGGCAGTTCTTC. Amino acid sequence: CASSFVLAGDNGQFF.

This chain links TRBV7-3 with TRBJ2-7; 7 bases line up with TRBD1. The germline CDR1 and CDR2 sequences are SGHTA and FQGTGA. The ends lost 0 bases at V and 0 bases at J; junction bases unmatched: 11. This CDR3 region has 18 residues. CDR3 bases: TGTGCCAGCAGCTTAACAGGAGGACAGGTCCCCTCCTCCTACGAGCAGTACTTC. This gives the protein CASSLTGGQVPSSYEQYF.

V gene TRBV29-1 combines with J gene TRBJ2-5; 10 nucleotides align to TRBD1. Germline V gene data show CDR1 as SQVTM and CDR2 as ANQGSEA. V trimming: 7 bases; J trimming: 4 bases; junction bases outside the gene matches: 6. This CDR3 has 13 residues. CDR3 nucleotide sequence: TGCAGCGCAACGACAGGGGGCGGAGAGACCCAGTACTTC. It codes for CSATTGGGETQYF.

There are many counts of this clonotype. The J gene is TRBJ1-1, the V gene TRBV4-1; D is possibly TRBD1 (5 bases). CDR3 size: 13 residues. Germline values: CDR1 MGHRA, CDR2 YSYEKL. V shed 4 bases and J shed 7 bases, with 13 bases lying between them. CDR3 DNA: TGCGCCAGCAGCCCCCGGAGGGGAAATGAAGCTTTCTTT. It yields the protein CASSPRRGNEAFF.

The genes are TRBV4-1 and TRBJ1-2; the D gene is possibly TRBD1 (6 bases). Germline loops: CDR1 MGHRA, CDR2 YSYEKL. V lost 6 bases and J 7 bases, leaving 12 bases between the germline ends. The CDR3 contains 12 residues. This CDR3 is CASRQGFGGYTF. The CDR3 coding sequence is TGCGCCAGCAGACAGGGCTTTGGTGGCTACACCTTC.

As to this clonotype: Here the CDR3 omits its conserved ending phenylalanine or tryptophan, so a read error is the likely source. The V call is TRBV3-1, the J call TRBJ2-1; TRBD2 matches at 10 bases. V trimming: 0 bases; J trimming: 7 bases; junction bases outside the gene matches: 3. Looked up from germline, CDR1 is LGHDT and CDR2 is YNNKEL (reference sequence). CDR3 size: 15 residues. The CDR3 here is CASSQDRLAGNEQFC. CDR3 in DNA: TGTGCCAGCAGCCAAGATAGACTAGCGGGTAATGAGCAGTTCTGC.